One sample yielded the 8 T cell receptor beta chains listed below, sequenced in a study of PD-1 blockade in mismatch repair-deficient tumors (dated by TCRdb to 2016 to 2017). Library preparation used the immunoSEQ multiplex PCR assay. As stored in TCRdb, this immuneACCESS dataset retains in-frame rearrangements with V and J assigned. A fraction of the clones does not appear; measured against another copy, unresolved V genes explain less than half of the discrepancy, and the remainder lacks a known reason. The sample records roughly 120,000 clones, roughly 90% of which are singletons. The top ten clonotypes cover about an eighth of the sample. Specimen: peripheral blood, collected almost 74 weeks after starting pembrolizumab. The source is an adult with mismatch repair-deficient cancer.

V is TRBV27 and J is TRBJ2-3, with 10 bases aligning to TRBD1. Trimming at V came to 4 bases and at J to 4 bases, leaving 8 bases not matched to a gene. Germline V gene data show CDR1 as MNHEY and CDR2 as SMNVEV (reference sequence). The CDR3 has 16 residues. CDR3 DNA sequence: TGTGCCAGCAGTTCCCGGGACAGGGGAAGGGCAGATACGCAGTATTTT. It yields the protein CASSSRDRGRADTQYF.

On this clone: Other DNA sequences of this sample code for an identical CDR3. DNA for the CDR3: TGTGCCAGCAGCTTAGGGATTGAAGCTTTCTTT. Its protein is CASSLGIEAFF. This sequence joins TRBV7-9 and TRBJ1-1; D gene ambiguous. Trimming shortened V by 1 base and J by 7 bases, and 4 bases separated the two germline ends. The CDR3 totals 11 residues. CDR1 and CDR2 from the germline V gene are SEHNR and FQNEAQ (reference sequence).

The CDR3 nucleotides read TGTGCCAGCAGTGTTGAGAGGCTCTCCTACAATGAGCAGTTCTTC. Its protein is CASSVERLSYNEQFF. V usage is TRBV27 and J usage is TRBJ2-1; D remains unclear. The V gene lost 5 bases and the J gene lost 0 bases, with 11 bases spanning the gap. Germline CDR1 MNHEY, CDR2 SMNVEV (reference sequence). The CDR3 contains 15 residues.

J is TRBJ2-5 and V is TRBV2, with D possibly TRBD2 on 6 matching bases. The CDR3 runs to 14 residues. Germline CDR1 SNHLY, CDR2 FYNNEI. Trimming cost V 5 bases and J 5 bases, with 15 bases left between them. CDR3 bases: TGTGCCAGCAGTCTAACAGGAGGGTCGGAGACCCAGTACTTC. Translating it yields CASSLTGGSETQYF.

The chain uses TRBV11-2 and TRBJ2-1; TRBD2 matches 13 bases. The germline V gene has CDR1 SGHAT and CDR2 FQNNGV. Unmatched junction bases numbered 2, after V lost 4 bases and J lost 2 bases. The CDR3 contains 16 residues. The CDR3 DNA is TGTGCCAGCAGCTACACTAGCGGGAGGGCCTACAATGAGCAGTTCTTC. It specifies CASSYTSGRAYNEQFF.

This chain links TRBV9 with TRBJ1-1; possible D gene TRBD1, 6 bases. This CDR3 is built from 18 residues. Germline V gene lookup returns CDR1 SGDLS and CDR2 YYNGEE. Trimming took 4 bases from V and 4 from J, leaving 26 bases between them. The CDR3 DNA reads TGTGCCAGCAGCCTCTACCGGGCCGCAGGGGCAGGTGGCACTGAAGCTTTCTTT. As protein: CASSLYRAAGAGGTEAFF. Drawing the rest from reference TRBV9 and TRBJ1-1, the complete variable domain is DSGVTQTPKHLITATGQRVTLRCSPRSGDLSVYWYQQSLDQGLQFLIQYYNGEERAKGNILERFSAQQFPDLHSELNLSSLELGDSALYFCASSLYRAAGAGGTEAFFGQGTRLTVV.

The chain carries TRBV28 and TRBJ2-7; no clear D. The CDR3 length is 14 residues. V lost 8 bases, J lost 1 base, and 15 bases lay in between. Germline V gene sequence: CDR1 MDHEN, CDR2 SYDVKM. As DNA, the CDR3 is TGTGCCAGCTCCCCAATTTGGGGTTCCTACGAGCAGTACTTC. The encoded protein is CASSPIWGSYEQYF.

J is TRBJ2-6 and V is TRBV27, with D hard to call. The CDR3 runs to 18 residues. V lost 5 bases and J 5 bases, leaving 22 bases between the germline ends. From germline, CDR1 is MNHEY and CDR2 SMNVEV (reference sequence). The CDR3 sequence: CASSAILWLQSRANVLTF. In DNA form, the CDR3 reads TGTGCCAGCAGTGCTATTCTCTGGCTACAAAGTCGGGCCAACGTCCTGACTTTC. Based on the CDR3 plus reference TRBV27 and TRBJ2-6, the full variable domain is EAQVTQNPRYLITVTGKKLTVTCSQNMNHEYMSWYRQDPGLGLRQIYYSMNVEVTDKGDVPEGYKVSRKEKRNFPLILESPSPNQTSLYFCASSAILWLQSRANVLTFGAGSRLTVL.